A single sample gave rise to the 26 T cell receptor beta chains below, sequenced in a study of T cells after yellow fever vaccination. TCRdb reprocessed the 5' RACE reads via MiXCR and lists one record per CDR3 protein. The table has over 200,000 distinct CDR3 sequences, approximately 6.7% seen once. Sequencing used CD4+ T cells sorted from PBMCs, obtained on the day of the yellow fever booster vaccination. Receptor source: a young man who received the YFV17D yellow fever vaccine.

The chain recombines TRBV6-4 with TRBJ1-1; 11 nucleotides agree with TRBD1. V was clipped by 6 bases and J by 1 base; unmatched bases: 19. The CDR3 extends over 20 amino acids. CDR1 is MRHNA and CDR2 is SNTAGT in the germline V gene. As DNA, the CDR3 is TGTGCCAGCAGGCCCTTCAGACCCGGGACAGGGGGTCTGAAGAACACTGAAGCTTTCTTT. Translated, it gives CASRPFRPGTGGLKNTEAFF.

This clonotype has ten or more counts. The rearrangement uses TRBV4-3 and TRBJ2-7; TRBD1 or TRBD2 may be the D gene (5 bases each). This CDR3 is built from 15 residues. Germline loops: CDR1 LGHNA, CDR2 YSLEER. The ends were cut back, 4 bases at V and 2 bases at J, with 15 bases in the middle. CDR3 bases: TGCGCCAGCAGCCCGACTCCGGGACGGACCTACGAGCAGTACTTC. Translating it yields CASSPTPGRTYEQYF.

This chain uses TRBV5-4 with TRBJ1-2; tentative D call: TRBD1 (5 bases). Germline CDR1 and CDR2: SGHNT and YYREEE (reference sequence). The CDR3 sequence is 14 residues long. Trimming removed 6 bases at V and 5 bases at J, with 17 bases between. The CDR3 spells CASTIDEGSYGYTF. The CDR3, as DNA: TGTGCCAGCACAATCGACGAGGGGAGTTATGGCTACACCTTC.

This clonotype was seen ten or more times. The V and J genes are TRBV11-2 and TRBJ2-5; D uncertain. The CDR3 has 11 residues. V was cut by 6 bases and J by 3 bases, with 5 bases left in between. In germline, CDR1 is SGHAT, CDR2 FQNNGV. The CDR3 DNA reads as TGTGCCAGCAGGCTTGAAGAGACCCAGTACTTC. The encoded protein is CASRLEETQYF. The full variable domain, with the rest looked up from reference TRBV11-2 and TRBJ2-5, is EAGVAQSPRYKIIEKRQSVAFWCNPISGHATLYWYQQILGQGPKLLIQFQNNGVVDDSQLPKDRFSAERLKGVDSTLKIQPAKLEDSAVYLCASRLEETQYFGPGTRLLVL.

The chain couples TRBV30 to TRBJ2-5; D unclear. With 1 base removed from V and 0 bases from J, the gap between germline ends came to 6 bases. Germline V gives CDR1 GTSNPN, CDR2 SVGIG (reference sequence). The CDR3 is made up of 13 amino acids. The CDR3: CAWSGSYQETQYF. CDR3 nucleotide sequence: TGTGCCTGGAGTGGTTCGTACCAAGAGACCCAGTACTTC. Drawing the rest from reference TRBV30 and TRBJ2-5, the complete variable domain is SQTIHQWPATLVQPVGSPLSLECTVEGTSNPNLYWYRQAAGRGLQLLFYSVGIGQISSEVPQNLSASRPQDRQFILSSKKLLLSDSGFYLCAWSGSYQETQYFGPGTRLLVL.

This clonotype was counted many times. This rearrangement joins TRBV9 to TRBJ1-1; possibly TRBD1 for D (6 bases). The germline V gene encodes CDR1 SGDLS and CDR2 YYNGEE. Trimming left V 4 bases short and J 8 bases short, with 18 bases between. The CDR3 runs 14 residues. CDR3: CASSPTARTVEAFF. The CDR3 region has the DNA TGTGCCAGCAGCCCAACGGCCAGGACAGTAGAAGCTTTCTTT.

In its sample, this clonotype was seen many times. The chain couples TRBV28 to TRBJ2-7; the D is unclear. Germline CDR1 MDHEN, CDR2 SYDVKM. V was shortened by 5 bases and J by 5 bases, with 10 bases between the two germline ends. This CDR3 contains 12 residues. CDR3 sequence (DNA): TGTGCCAGCAGTCCCCTATTTGACGAGCAGTACTTC. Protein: CASSPLFDEQYF.

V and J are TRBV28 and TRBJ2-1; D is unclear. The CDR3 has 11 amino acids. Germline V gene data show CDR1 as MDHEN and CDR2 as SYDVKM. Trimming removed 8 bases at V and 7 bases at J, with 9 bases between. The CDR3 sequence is CASEGLNEQFF. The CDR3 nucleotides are TGTGCCAGCGAAGGTTTGAATGAGCAGTTCTTC.

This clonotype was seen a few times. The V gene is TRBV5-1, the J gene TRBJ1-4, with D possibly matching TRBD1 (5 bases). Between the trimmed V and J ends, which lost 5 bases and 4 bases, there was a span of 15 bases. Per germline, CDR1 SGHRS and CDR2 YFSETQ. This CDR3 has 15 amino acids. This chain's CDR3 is CASSRSGTFNEKLFF. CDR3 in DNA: TGCGCCAGCAGTCGCTCCGGGACGTTTAATGAAAAACTGTTTTTT.

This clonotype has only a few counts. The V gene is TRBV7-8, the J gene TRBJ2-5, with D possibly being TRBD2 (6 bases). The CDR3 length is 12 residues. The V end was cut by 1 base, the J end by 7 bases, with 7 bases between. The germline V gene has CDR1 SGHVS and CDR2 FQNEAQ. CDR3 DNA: TGTGCCAGCAGCTTAGGGGGAGGGACCCAGTACTTC. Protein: CASSLGGGTQYF.

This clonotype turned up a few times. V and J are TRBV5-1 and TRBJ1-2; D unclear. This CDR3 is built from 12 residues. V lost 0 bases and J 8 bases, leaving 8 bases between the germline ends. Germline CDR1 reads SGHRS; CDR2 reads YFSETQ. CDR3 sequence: CASSLDLLGYTF. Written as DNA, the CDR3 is TGCGCCAGCAGCTTGGATTTACTGGGCTACACCTTC.

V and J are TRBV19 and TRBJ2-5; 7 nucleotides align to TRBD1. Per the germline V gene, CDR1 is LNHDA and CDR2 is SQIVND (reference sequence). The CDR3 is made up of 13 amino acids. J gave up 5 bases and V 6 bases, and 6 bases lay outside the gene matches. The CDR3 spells CASRRQGSETQYF. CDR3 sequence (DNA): TGTGCCAGTAGAAGACAGGGAAGCGAGACCCAGTACTTC. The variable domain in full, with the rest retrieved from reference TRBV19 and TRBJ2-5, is DGGITQSPKYLFRKEGQNVTLSCEQNLNHDAMYWYRQDPGQGLRLIYYSQIVNDFQKGDIAEGYSVSREKKESFPLTVTSAQKNPTAFYLCASRRQGSETQYFGPGTRLLVL.

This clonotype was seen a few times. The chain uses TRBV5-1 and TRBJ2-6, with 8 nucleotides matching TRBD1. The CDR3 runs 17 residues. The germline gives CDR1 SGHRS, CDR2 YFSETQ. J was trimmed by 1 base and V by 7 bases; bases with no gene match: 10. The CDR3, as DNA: TGCGCCAGCGGATTGACAGGGGTACCTTCTGGGGCCAACGTCCTGACTTTC. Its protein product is CASGLTGVPSGANVLTF.

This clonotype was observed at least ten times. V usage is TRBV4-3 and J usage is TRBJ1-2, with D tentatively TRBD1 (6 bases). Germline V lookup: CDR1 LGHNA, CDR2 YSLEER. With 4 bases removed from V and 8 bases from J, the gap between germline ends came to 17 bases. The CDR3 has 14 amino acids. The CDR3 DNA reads TGCGCCAGCAGCCGTCAGACGGGGGCTGAGGGCTACACCTTC. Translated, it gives CASSRQTGAEGYTF.

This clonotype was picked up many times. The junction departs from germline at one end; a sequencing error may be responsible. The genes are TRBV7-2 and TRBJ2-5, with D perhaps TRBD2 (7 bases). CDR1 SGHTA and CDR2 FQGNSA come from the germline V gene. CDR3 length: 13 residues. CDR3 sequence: CASSQGTTYLWTF. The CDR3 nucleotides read TGTGCCAGCAGCCAGGGGACTACCTACCTGTGGACCTTC. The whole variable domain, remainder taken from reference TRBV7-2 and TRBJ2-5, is GAGVSQSPSNKVTEKGKDVELRCDPISGHTALYWYRQSLGQGLEFLIYFQGNSAPDKSGLPSDRFSAERTGGSVSTLTIQRTQQEDSAVYLCASSQGTTYLWTFGPGTRLLVL.

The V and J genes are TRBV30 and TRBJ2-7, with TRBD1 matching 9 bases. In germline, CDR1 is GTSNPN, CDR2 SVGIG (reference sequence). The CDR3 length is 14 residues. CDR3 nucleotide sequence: TGTGCTTTAATCCGGGACAGGGACCCCTACGAGCAGTACTTC. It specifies CALIRDRDPYEQYF.

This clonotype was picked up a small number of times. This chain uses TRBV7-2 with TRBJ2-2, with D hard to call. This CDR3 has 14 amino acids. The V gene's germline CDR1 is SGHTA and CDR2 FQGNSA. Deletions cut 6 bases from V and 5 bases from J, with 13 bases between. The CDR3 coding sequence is TGTGCCAGCAGTAACATGGTTTGGACCGGGGAGCTGTTTTTT. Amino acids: CASSNMVWTGELFF.

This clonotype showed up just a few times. The CDR3 bases are TGCAGCGTCCGGGACTTCACCCAAGAGACCCAGTACTTC. Protein sequence: CSVRDFTQETQYF. The chain couples TRBV29-1 to TRBJ2-5, with D possibly being TRBD2 (6 bases). The germline gives CDR1 SQVTM, CDR2 ANQGSEA. This CDR3 spans 13 amino acids. V was trimmed by 6 bases and J by 1 base, leaving 12 bases between them. The full variable domain, completed using reference TRBV29-1 and TRBJ2-5, is SAVISQKPSRDICQRGTSLTIQCQVDSQVTMMFWYRQQPGQSLTLIATANQGSEATYESGFVIDKFPISRPNLTFSTLTVSNMSPEDSSIYLCSVRDFTQETQYFGPGTRLLVL.

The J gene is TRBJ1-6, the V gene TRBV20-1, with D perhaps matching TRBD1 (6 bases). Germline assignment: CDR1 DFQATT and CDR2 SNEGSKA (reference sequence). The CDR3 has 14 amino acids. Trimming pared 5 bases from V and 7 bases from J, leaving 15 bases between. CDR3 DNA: TGCAGTGCTGGACAGCCAATACGAAATTCACCCCTCCACTTT. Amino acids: CSAGQPIRNSPLHF.

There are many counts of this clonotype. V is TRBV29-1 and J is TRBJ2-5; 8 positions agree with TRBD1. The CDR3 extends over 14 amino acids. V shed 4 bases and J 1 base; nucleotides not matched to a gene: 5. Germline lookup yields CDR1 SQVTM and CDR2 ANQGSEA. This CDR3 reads CSVGLGTGQETQYF. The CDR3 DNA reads TGCAGCGTTGGTCTCGGGACAGGCCAAGAGACCCAGTACTTC.

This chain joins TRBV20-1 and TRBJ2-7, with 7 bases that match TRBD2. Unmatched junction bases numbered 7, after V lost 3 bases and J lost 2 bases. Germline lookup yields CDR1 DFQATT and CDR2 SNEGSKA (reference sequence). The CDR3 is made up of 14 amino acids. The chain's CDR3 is CSASRGSPPYEQYF. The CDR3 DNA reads TGCAGTGCTAGCCGCGGGAGTCCACCCTACGAGCAGTACTTC.

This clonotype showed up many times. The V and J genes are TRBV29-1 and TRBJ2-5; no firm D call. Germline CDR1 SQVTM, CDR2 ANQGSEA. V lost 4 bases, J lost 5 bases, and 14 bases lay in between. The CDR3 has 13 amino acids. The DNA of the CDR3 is TGCAGCGTTGCCCCGAGGCAGGCGGAGACCCAGTACTTC. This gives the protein CSVAPRQAETQYF.

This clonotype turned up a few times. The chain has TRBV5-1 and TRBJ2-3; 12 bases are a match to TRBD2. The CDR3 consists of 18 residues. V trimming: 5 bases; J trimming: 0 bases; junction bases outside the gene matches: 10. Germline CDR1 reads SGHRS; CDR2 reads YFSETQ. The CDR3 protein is CASSFRGTSGYSTDTQYF. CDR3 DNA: TGCGCCAGCAGTTTTCGTGGGACTAGCGGGTATAGCACAGATACGCAGTATTTT.

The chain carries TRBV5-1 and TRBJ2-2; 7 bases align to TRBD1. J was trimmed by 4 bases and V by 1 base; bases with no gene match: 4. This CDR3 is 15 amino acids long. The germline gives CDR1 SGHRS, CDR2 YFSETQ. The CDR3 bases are TGCGCCAGCAGCTTGACAGGGGTTGGCACCGGGGAGCTGTTTTTT. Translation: CASSLTGVGTGELFF.

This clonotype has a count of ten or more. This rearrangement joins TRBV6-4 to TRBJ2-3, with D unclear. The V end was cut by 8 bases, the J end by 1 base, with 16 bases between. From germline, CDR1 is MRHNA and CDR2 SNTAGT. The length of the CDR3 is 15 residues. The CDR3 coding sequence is TGTGCCAGCGCCCTTCAACCGGCGGGCACAGATACGCAGTATTTT. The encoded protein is CASALQPAGTDTQYF.

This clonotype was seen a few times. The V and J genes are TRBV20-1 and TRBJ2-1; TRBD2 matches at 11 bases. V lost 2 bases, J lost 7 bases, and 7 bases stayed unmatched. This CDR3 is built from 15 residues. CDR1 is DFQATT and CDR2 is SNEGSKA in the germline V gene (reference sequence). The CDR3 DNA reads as TGCAGTGCTAGACATAGCGGGAGGGTCCTTAATGAGCAGTTCTTC. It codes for CSARHSGRVLNEQFF.